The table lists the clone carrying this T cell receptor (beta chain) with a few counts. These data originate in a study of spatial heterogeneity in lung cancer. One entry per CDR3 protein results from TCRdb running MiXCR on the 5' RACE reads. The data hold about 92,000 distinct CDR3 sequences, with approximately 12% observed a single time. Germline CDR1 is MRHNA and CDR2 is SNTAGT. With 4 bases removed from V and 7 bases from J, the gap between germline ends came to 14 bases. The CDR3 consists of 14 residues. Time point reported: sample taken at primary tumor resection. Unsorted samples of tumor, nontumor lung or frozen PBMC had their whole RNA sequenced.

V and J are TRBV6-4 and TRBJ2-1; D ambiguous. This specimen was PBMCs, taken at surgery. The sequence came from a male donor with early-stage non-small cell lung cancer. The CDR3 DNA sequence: TGTGCCAGCAGTGCAGAGATGTGGGGTAATGAGCAGTTCTTC. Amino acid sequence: CASSAEMWGNEQFF.